These T cell receptor beta chains were read from a single sample in a study of shared clonotypes between healthy human individuals. TCRdb keeps only in-frame clones here, not all; method: immunoSEQ multiplex PCR. The repertoire has hundreds of thousands of clones, about 97% of them found once; the top ten carry around 0.057%. The sequencing input was naive CD4+ T cells sorted from blood. These receptors came from a young woman in good health. The CDR3 runs from the conserved cysteine through the conserved F or W. The order of the fields is clone size, V gene, D gene, J gene, CDR3 protein, CDR3 DNA. The D gene is left open where the match is weak. Clone size is stated in some rows and not others, as once, few, many or a class when expanded.

>once|TRBV6-5|TRBD1|TRBJ1-4
CASRATGTGSEKLFF
TGTGCCAGCAGGGCTACCGGGACAGGGTCTGAAAAACTGTTTTTT
>-|TRBV5-1|-|TRBJ2-7
CASSFRTAPTYEQYF
TGCGCCAGCAGCTTTAGGACAGCTCCGACCTACGAGCAGTACTTC
>-|TRBV2|-|TRBJ1-1
CASSEGVYTEAFF
TGTGCCAGCAGTGAGGGGGTCTACACTGAAGCTTTCTTT
>-|TRBV28|-|TRBJ1-1
CASSFRGKNTEAFF
TGTGCCAGCAGTTTCAGGGGCAAGAACACTGAAGCTTTCTTT
>-|TRBV6-1|-|TRBJ2-7
CASRESGEQYF
TGTGCCAGCAGGGAGAGCGGCGAGCAGTACTTC
>-|TRBV19|-|TRBJ2-2
CASRRGGGGTGELFF
TGTGCCAGTAGGAGAGGAGGGGGAGGGACCGGGGAGCTGTTTTTT
>-|TRBV18|-|TRBJ2-2
CASSRRNTGELFF
TGTGCCAGCTCACGGAGGAACACCGGGGAGCTGTTTTTT
>-|TRBV28|-|TRBJ2-7
CASSFGSSYEQYF
TGTGCCAGCAGTTTTGGTTCATCTTACGAGCAGTACTTC
>-|TRBV6-1|TRBD2|TRBJ2-5
CASSAPGLGLETQYF
TGTGCCAGCAGTGCTCCGGGACTAGGTCTAGAGACCCAGTACTTC
>-|TRBV5-1|TRBD2|TRBJ2-3
CASSLDGAGGADTQYF
TGCGCCAGCAGCTTGGATGGAGCGGGAGGCGCAGATACGCAGTATTTT
>-|TRBV5-8|TRBD1|TRBJ1-2
CASRLPGTGIYGYTF
TGTGCCAGCAGACTGCCCGGGACAGGGATCTATGGCTACACCTTC
>-|TRBV30|-|TRBJ2-7
CAWSRVYEQYF
TGTGCCTGGAGTCGAGTTTACGAGCAGTACTTC
>-|TRBV6-6|-|TRBJ2-1
CASRRDSYNEQFF
TGTGCCAGCAGGCGGGATTCCTACAATGAGCAGTTCTTC
>-|TRBV5-1|TRBD2|TRBJ2-7
CASSMLAGVRSEQYF
TGCGCCAGCAGCATGCTAGCGGGAGTTCGAAGCGAGCAGTACTTC
>-|TRBV7-2|TRBD2|TRBJ2-1
CASSQFGSGLAGGREQFF
TGTGCCAGCAGCCAATTTGGGAGTGGACTAGCGGGAGGTCGGGAGCAGTTCTTC
>-|TRBV27|-|TRBJ2-7
CASSFRWGDYEQYF
TGTGCCAGCAGTTTTAGGTGGGGAGACTACGAGCAGTACTTC
>-|TRBV5-1|-|TRBJ1-1
CASSFYGPNTEAFF
TGCGCCAGCAGCTTTTACGGGCCGAACACTGAAGCTTTCTTT
>once|TRBV4-1|TRBD1|TRBJ1-2
CASSQHPQGDYGYTF
TGCGCCAGCAGCCAACACCCACAGGGGGACTATGGCTACACCTTC
>-|TRBV18|-|TRBJ2-1
CASSPEALRRNEQFF
TGTGCCAGCTCACCAGAGGCACTCCGGCGCAATGAGCAGTTCTTC
>-|TRBV6-1|TRBD1|TRBJ2-5
CANLDRAGETQYF
TGTGCCAACCTGGACAGGGCGGGTGAGACCCAGTACTTC
>-|TRBV19|TRBD1|TRBJ2-3
CASKDRITDTQYF
TGTGCCAGTAAGGACAGGATCACAGATACGCAGTATTTT
>-|TRBV28|TRBD2|TRBJ2-3
CASSPSGPSTDTQYF
TGTGCCAGCAGTCCTAGCGGTCCTAGCACAGATACGCAGTATTTT
>-|TRBV6-1|-|TRBJ1-3
CASLVGGYGNTIYF
TGTGCCAGCTTGGTAGGGGGTTATGGAAACACCATATATTTT
>-|TRBV28|TRBD1|TRBJ1-4
CASSLGTGVGSEKLFF
TGTGCCAGCAGTTTAGGGACAGGGGTGGGAAGTGAAAAACTGTTTTTT
>-|TRBV6-5|-|TRBJ1-3
CASKRGSSGNTIYF
TGTGCCAGCAAACGCGGCAGCTCTGGAAACACCATATATTTT
>-|TRBV7-2|-|TRBJ2-6
CASSSTRMGTPGANVLTF
TGTGCCAGCAGCTCCACTAGGATGGGGACCCCTGGGGCCAACGTCCTGACTTTC
>-|TRBV2|-|TRBJ2-1
CASCLLVSYNEQFF
TGTGCCAGCTGTCTCTTAGTTAGCTACAATGAGCAGTTCTTC
>-|TRBV5-1|-|TRBJ2-1
CASSLEGEQFF
TGCGCCAGCAGCTTGGAGGGTGAGCAGTTCTTC
>once|TRBV7-9|TRBD2|TRBJ2-3
CASSRQGLAEITDTQYF
TGTGCCAGCAGCCGCCAGGGACTAGCGGAAATCACAGATACGCAGTATTTT
>-|TRBV7-8|TRBD1|TRBJ2-7
CASSWRQGVGSDHEQYF
TGTGCCAGCAGCTGGAGACAGGGGGTAGGTTCTGACCACGAGCAGTACTTC
>-|TRBV6-5|-|TRBJ1-1
CASSSIPGTEAFF
TGTGCCAGCAGCAGTATTCCGGGGACTGAAGCTTTCTTT
>-|TRBV5-1|-|TRBJ2-3
CASSLAINADTQYF
TGCGCCAGCAGCTTGGCCATCAATGCAGATACGCAGTATTTT
>-|TRBV30|TRBD1|TRBJ1-1
CAWSRDRENTEAFF
TGTGCCTGGAGCCGGGACAGGGAGAACACTGAAGCTTTCTTT
>-|TRBV19|-|TRBJ1-6
CASSNGLPSGPLHF
TGTGCCAGTAGTAACGGACTCCCGTCCGGACCCCTCCACTTT
>-|TRBV30|TRBD1|TRBJ1-2
CAWSADRANYGYTF
TGTGCCTGGAGTGCGGACAGGGCAAACTATGGCTACACCTTC
>-|TRBV5-8|-|TRBJ2-5
CASSPLRLDRETQYF
TGTGCCAGCAGCCCCCTCCGACTAGATCGGGAGACCCAGTACTTC
>-|TRBV11-3|TRBD2|TRBJ2-1
CASSYGTSRGNEQFF
TGTGCCAGCAGCTACGGGACTAGCAGGGGCAATGAGCAGTTCTTC
>-|TRBV28|-|TRBJ1-3
CASSLGGQRNTIYF
TGTGCCAGCAGTTTAGGCGGGCAGAGAAACACCATATATTTT
>few|TRBV7-8|-|TRBJ1-5
CASSLTAYSNQPQHF
TGTGCCAGCAGCTTAACGGCCTATAGCAATCAGCCCCAGCATTTT
>-|TRBV19|TRBD1|TRBJ2-7
CASSIRTGPTQSYEQYF
TGTGCCAGTAGTATTCGGACAGGGCCCACCCAATCTTACGAGCAGTACTTC
>-|TRBV28|-|TRBJ1-4
CASRPSEDPRNEKLFF
TGTGCCAGCCGCCCCTCTGAGGACCCCCGGAATGAAAAACTGTTTTTT
>-|TRBV28|TRBD1|TRBJ2-7
CASSSDRGEQYF
TGTGCCAGCAGTTCCGACAGGGGCGAGCAGTACTTC
>once|TRBV28|TRBD2|TRBJ2-1
CASSLASGNSIEQFF
TGTGCCAGCAGTTTAGCTAGCGGGAATTCCATTGAGCAGTTCTTC
>-|TRBV11-2|-|TRBJ2-7
CASSLDLSGHSYEQYF
TGTGCCAGCAGCTTAGATTTGAGCGGCCACTCCTACGAGCAGTACTTC
>-|TRBV18|-|TRBJ2-2
CASSQGVILNTGELFF
TGTGCCAGCTCACAGGGGGTAATCCTGAACACCGGGGAGCTGTTTTTT
>-|TRBV19|TRBD2|TRBJ2-7
CASSIGTSGYSYEQYF
TGTGCCAGTAGTATAGGCACTAGCGGTTACTCCTACGAGCAGTACTTC
>-|TRBV7-3|TRBD1|TRBJ2-7
CASSLGQHYEQYF
TGTGCCAGCAGCCTGGGACAGCACTACGAGCAGTACTTC
>-|TRBV19|-|TRBJ2-3
CASNVGLSTDTQYF
TGTGCCAGTAATGTGGGGCTGAGTACAGATACGCAGTATTTT
>-|TRBV5-1|-|TRBJ2-7
CASSLAGPREQYF
TGCGCCAGCAGCTTGGCTGGTCCCAGGGAGCAGTACTTC
>once|TRBV7-2|TRBD2|TRBJ2-1
CASSFPSGISNNEQFF
TGTGCCAGCAGCTTCCCTAGCGGGATTAGTAACAATGAGCAGTTCTTC
>-|TRBV28|-|TRBJ2-5
CASSFWETEQETQYF
TGTGCCAGCAGTTTTTGGGAGACGGAGCAAGAGACCCAGTACTTC
>-|TRBV7-9|TRBD2|TRBJ2-7
CASSSGTSGVYEQYF
TGTGCCAGCAGCTCCGGGACTAGCGGGGTCTACGAGCAGTACTTC
>-|TRBV5-1|TRBD2|TRBJ2-7
CASSLERASGRSMRGEQYF
TGCGCCAGCAGCTTGGAAAGAGCTAGCGGGAGGTCAATGAGGGGGGAGCAGTACTTC
>-|TRBV7-9|-|TRBJ1-3
CASSLVRVTGTLAGNTIYF
TGTGCCAGCAGCTTAGTGCGGGTGACGGGGACCCTGGCTGGAAACACCATATATTTT
>-|TRBV5-5|-|TRBJ1-1
CASSRRNTEAFF
TGTGCCAGCAGCCGCCGGAACACTGAAGCTTTCTTT
>-|TRBV7-8|-|TRBJ2-2
CASSLASQPRTGELFF
TGTGCCAGCAGCTTAGCCTCTCAGCCCAGAACCGGGGAGCTGTTTTTT
>-|TRBV28|-|TRBJ1-3
CATGSSGNTIYF
TGTGCCACTGGTAGCTCTGGAAACACCATATATTTT